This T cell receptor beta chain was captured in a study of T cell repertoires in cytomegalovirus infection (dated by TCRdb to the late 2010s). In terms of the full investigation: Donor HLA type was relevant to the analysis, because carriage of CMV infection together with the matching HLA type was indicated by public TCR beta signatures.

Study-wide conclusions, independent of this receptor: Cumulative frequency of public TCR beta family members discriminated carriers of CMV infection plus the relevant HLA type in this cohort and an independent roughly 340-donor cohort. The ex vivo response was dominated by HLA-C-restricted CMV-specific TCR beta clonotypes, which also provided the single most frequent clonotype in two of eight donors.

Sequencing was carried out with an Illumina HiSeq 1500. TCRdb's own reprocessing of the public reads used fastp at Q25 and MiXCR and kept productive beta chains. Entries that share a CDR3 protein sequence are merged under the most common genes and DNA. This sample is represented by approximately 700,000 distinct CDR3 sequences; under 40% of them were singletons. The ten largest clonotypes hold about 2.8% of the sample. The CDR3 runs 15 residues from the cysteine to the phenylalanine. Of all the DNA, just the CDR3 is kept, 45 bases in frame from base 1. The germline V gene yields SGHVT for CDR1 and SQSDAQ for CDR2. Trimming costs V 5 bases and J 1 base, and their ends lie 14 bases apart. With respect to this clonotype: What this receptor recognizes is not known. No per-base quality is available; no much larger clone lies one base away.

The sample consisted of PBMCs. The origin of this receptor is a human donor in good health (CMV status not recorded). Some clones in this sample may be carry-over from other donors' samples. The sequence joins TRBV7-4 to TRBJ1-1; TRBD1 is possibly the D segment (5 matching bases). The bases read TGTGCCAGCAGCGCGTACAGGAATGGGAACACTGAAGCTTTCTTT. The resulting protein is CASSAYRNGNTEAFF. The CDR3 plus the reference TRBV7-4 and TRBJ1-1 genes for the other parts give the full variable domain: GAGVSQSPRYKVAKRGRDVALRCDSISGHVTLYWYRQTLGQGSEVLTYSQSDAQRDKSGRPSGRFSAERPERSVSTLKIQRTEQGDSAVYLCASSAYRNGNTEAFFGQGTRLTVV.